This T cell receptor (beta chain) came from a study of human T cells and chemical hapten exposure. Study information: 2% DPC applied to a 2 cm by 2 cm arm area sensitized donors. Weekly administration of diphenylcyclopropenone to the scalp of patients continued throughout the roughly 25-week study.

TCRdb independently ran MiXCR on the RACE reads; one entry per CDR3 protein. The data show over 30,000 distinct CDR3 sequences, more than 8% seen once. Time point described: patch test 3, about 24 weeks after DPC sensitization. Indicated treatment: therapeutic diphenylcyclopropenone sensitization with weekly scalp DPC. Extraction of total RNA was performed on unfractionated whole blood. V lost 3 bases and J lost 2; bases outside the gene matches: 6. CDR3 length: 15 residues. Germline V CDR1 and CDR2: SGDLS, YYNGEE. Regarding the study as a whole: TCRs above 1 in 1000 frequency did not change with DPC sensitization.

This clonotype was seen a handful of times. The antigen is unknown. The TCR originated in a man in his fifties with alopecia areata. Some clones in this sample may be carry-over from other donors' samples. The chain couples TRBV9 to TRBJ2-7, with 9 bases identical to TRBD1. Sequences were derived from whole blood, sampled in connection with sensitization to the hapten diphenylcyclopropenone (DPC). The CDR3 loop reads CASSEGQGLTYEQYF. The DNA for the CDR3 is TGTGCCAGCAGCGAGGGACAGGGATTAACCTACGAGCAGTACTTC.